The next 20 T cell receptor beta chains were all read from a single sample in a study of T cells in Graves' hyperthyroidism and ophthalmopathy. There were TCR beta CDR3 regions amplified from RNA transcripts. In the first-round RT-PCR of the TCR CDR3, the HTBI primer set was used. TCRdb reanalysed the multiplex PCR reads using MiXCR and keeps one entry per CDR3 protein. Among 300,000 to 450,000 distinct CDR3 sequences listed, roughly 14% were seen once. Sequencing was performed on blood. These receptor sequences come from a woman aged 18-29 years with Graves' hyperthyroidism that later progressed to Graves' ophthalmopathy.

The CDR3 region has the DNA TGTGCCACCGATGTTGGAGGAGGGAGTGCCACCGGGGAGCTGTTTTTT. Protein product: CATDVGGGSATGELFF. This chain links TRBV6-2 or TRBV6-3 with TRBJ2-2, with a tentative D call TRBD2 (6 bases). Trimming took off 10 bases at V and 4 bases at J, with 22 bases between the two ends. The CDR3 has 16 amino acids. CDR1 and CDR2 (germline): MNHEY, SVGEGT.

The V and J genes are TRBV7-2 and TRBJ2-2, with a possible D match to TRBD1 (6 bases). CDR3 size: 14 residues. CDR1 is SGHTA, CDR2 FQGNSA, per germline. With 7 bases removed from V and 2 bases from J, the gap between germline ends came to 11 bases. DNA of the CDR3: TGTGCCAGCAAGAACAGGGTAAACACCGGGGAGCTGTTTTTT. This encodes CASKNRVNTGELFF. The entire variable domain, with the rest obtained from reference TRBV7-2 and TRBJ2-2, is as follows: GAGVSQSPSNKVTEKGKDVELRCDPISGHTALYWYRQSLGQGLEFLIYFQGNSAPDKSGLPSDRFSAERTGGSVSTLTIQRTQQEDSAVYLCASKNRVNTGELFFGEGSRLTVL.

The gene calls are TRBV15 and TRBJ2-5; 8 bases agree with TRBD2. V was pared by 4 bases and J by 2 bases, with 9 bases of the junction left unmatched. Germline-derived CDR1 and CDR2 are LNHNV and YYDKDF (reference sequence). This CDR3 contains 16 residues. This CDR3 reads CATSKGLAFRQETQYF. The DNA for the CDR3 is TGTGCCACCAGCAAAGGACTAGCCTTTAGGCAAGAGACCCAGTACTTC.

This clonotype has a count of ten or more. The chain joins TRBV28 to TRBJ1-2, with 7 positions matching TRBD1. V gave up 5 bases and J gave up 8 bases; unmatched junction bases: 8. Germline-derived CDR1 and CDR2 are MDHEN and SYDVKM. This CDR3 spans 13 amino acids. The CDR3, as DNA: TGTGCCAGCAGTCGACAGGGATTCGAGGGCTACACCTTC. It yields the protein CASSRQGFEGYTF.

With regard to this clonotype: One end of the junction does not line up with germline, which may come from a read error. The DNA of the CDR3 is TGTGCCAGCAGCCAAGTAGACCCGGGGGAAAACTCCTACAATGGGCAGTTCTTC. It codes for CASSQVDPGENSYNGQFF. V usage is TRBV3-1 and J usage is TRBJ2-1; tentative D call: TRBD2 (6 bases). The CDR3 spans 18 residues. Germline values: CDR1 LGHDT, CDR2 YNNKEL (reference sequence).

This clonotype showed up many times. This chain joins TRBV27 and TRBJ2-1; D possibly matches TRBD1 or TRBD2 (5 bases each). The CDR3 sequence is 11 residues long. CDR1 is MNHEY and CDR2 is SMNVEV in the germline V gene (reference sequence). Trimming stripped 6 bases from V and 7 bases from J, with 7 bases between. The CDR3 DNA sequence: TGTGCCAGCAGCGAGGGGAATGAGCAGTTCTTC. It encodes CASSEGNEQFF.

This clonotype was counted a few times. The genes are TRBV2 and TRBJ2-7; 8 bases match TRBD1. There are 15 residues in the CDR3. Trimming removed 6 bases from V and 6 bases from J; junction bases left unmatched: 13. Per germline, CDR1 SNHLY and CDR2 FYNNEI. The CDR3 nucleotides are TGTGCCAGCAGCCTGATGGTCGGACAGGGTAGCGAGCAGTACTTC. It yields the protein CASSLMVGQGSEQYF.

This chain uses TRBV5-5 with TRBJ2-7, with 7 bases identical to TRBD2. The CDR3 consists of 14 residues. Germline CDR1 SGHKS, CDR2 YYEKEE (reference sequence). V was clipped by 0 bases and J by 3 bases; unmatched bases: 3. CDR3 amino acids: CASSLEPSGYEQYF. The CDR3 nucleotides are TGTGCCAGCAGCTTGGAACCTAGCGGCTACGAGCAGTACTTC.

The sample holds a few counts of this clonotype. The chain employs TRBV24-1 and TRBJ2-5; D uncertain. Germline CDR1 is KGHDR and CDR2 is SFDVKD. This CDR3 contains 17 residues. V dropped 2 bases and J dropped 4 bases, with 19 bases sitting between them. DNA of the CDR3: TGTGCCACCAGTGATTCCCGAGGCAGAAGGCTTGGAGAGACCCAGTACTTC. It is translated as CATSDSRGRRLGETQYF.

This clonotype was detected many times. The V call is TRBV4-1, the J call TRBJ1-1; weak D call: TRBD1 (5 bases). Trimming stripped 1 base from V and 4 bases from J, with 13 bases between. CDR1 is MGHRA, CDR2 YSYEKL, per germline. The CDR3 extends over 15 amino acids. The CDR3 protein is CASSQAALGGTEAFF. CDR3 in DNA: TGCGCCAGCAGCCAAGCCGCCCTTGGGGGCACTGAAGCTTTCTTT.

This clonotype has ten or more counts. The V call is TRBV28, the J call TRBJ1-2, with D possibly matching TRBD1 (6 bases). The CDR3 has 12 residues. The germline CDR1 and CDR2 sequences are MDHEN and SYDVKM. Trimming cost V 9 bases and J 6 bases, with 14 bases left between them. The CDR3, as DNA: TGTGCCAGTATTCAGGGGTCGGATGGCTACACCTTC. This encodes CASIQGSDGYTF.

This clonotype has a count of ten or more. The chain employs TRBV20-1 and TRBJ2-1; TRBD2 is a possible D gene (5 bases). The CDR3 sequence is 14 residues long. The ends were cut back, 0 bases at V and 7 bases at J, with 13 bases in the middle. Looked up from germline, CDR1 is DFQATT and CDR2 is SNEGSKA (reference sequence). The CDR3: CSARDPREWNEQFF. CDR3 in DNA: TGCAGTGCTAGAGATCCCCGGGAATGGAATGAGCAGTTCTTC.

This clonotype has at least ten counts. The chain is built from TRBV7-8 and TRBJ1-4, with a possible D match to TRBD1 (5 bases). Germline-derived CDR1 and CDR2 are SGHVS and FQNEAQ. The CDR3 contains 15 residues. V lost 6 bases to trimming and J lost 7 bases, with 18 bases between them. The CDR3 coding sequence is TGTGCCAGCAGTCGAACCGGACAACTAGGTGAAAAACTGTTTTTT. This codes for CASSRTGQLGEKLFF.

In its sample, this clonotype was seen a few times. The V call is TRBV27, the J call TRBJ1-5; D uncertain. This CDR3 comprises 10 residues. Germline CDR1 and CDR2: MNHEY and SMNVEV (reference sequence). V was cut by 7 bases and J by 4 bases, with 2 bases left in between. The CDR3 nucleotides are TGTGCCAGCACTAATCAGCCCCAGCATTTT. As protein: CASTNQPQHF.

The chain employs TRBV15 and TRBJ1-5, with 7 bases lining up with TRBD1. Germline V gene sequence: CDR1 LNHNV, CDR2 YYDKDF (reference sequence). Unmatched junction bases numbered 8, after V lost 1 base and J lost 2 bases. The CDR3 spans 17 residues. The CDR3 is CATSRGLGGRGNQPQHF. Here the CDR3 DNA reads TGTGCCACCAGCAGAGGTTTAGGGGGCCGGGGCAATCAGCCCCAGCATTTT.

The CDR3 DNA sequence: TGTGCCAGTAGTTTGGGACAGGCGGTTGGCTACACCTTC. It specifies CASSLGQAVGYTF. The chain links TRBV19 to TRBJ1-2; 8 bases agree with TRBD1. The CDR3 has 13 amino acids. The ends lost 5 bases at V and 7 bases at J; junction bases unmatched: 6. Germline lookup yields CDR1 LNHDA and CDR2 SQIVND (reference sequence).

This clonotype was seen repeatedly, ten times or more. CDR3 loop: CSARDILAQDQETQYF. CDR3 DNA: TGCAGTGCTAGAGATATATTGGCGCAGGATCAAGAGACCCAGTACTTC. V and J are TRBV20-1 and TRBJ2-5; D gene ambiguous. In germline, CDR1 is DFQATT, CDR2 SNEGSKA (reference sequence). This CDR3 region has 16 residues. V shed 0 bases and J shed 2 bases, with 16 bases lying between them.

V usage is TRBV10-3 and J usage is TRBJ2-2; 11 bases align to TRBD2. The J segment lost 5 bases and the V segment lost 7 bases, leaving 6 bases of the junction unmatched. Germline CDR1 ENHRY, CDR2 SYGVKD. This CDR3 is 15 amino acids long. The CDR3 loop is CAINSASGRTGELFF. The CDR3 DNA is TGTGCCATCAACTCGGCTAGCGGGAGGACCGGGGAGCTGTTTTTT.

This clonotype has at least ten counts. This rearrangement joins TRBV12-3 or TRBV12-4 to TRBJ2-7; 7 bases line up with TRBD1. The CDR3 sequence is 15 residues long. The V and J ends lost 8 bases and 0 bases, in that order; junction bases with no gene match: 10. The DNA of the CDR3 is TGTGCCAGCCAAGGACCGGGACAGAACTCCTACGAGCAGTACTTC. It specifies CASQGPGQNSYEQYF.

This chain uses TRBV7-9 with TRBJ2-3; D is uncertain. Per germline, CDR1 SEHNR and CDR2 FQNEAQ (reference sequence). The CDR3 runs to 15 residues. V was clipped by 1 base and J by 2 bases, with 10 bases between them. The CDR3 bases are TGTGCCAGCAGCTTAGACGGAGTCCCCACAGATACGCAGTATTTT. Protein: CASSLDGVPTDTQYF. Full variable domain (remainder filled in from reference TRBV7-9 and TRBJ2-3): DTGVSQNPRHKITKRGQNVTFRCDPISEHNRLYWYRQTLGQGPEFLTYFQNEAQLEKSRLLSDRFSAERPKGSFSTLEIQRTEQGDSAMYLCASSLDGVPTDTQYFGPGTRLTVL.